Reported below is one T cell receptor beta chain. The record originates from a study of blood T cell repertoires in COVID-19. Produced via immunoSEQ multiplex PCR; TCRdb's table is partial and in-frame only. The repertoire holds 150,000 to 200,000 clones, 75% to 85% seen once, with 12% in the top ten. Losses at the gene ends were 1 base for V and 2 bases for J; bases not matched to a gene: 4. This CDR3 spans 15 amino acids. Germline CDR1 reads SNHLY; CDR2 reads FYNNEI. The receptor's source is a woman of 80 years or more with COVID-19, enrolled during active disease. Sequencing was carried out using peripheral blood. The chain combines TRBV2 with TRBJ1-2, with 7 bases fitting TRBD1. CDR3 sequence: CASSEVSRGNYGYTF. Here the CDR3 DNA reads TGTGCCAGCAGTGAAGTTTCCAGGGGGAACTATGGCTACACCTTC. Looking up the rest from reference TRBV2 and TRBJ1-2 gives the full variable domain: EPEVTQTPSHQVTQMGQEVILRCVPISNHLYFYWYRQILGQKVEFLVSFYNNEISEKSEIFDDQFSVERPDGSNFTLKIRSTKLEDSAMYFCASSEVSRGNYGYTFGSGTRLTVV.